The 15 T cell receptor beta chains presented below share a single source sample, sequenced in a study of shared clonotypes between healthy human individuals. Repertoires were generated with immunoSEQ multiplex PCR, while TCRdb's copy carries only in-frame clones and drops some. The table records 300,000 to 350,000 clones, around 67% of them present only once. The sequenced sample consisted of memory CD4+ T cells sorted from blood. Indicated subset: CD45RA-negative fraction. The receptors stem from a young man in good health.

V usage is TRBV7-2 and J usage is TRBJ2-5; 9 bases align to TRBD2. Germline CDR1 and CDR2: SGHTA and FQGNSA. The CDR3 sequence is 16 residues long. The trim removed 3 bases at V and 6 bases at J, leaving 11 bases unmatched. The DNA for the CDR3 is TGTGCCAGCAGCTTGGAAGGGACTAGCAGTTTGCAGACCCAGTACTTC. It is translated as CASSLEGTSSLQTQYF.

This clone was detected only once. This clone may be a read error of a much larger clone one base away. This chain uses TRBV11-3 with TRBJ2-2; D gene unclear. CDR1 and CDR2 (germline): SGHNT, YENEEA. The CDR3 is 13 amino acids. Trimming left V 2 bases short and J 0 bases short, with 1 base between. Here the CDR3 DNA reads TGTGCCAGCAGCTTAACGAACACCGGGGAGCTGTTTTTT. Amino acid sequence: CASSLTNTGELFF.

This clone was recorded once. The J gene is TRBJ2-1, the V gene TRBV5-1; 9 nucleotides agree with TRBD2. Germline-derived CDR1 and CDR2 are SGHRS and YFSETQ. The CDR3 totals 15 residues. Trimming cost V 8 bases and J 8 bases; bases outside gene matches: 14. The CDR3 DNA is TGCGCCAGTCTCAATCCGGGACTAGCAAGTGATGAGCAGTTCTTC. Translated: CASLNPGLASDEQFF.

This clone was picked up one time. The CDR3 reads CASSLDAPKNTDTQYF. CDR3 sequence (DNA): TGCGCCAGCAGCTTGGATGCACCGAAGAACACAGATACGCAGTATTTT. J is TRBJ2-3 and V is TRBV5-1, with D unresolved. The CDR3 totals 16 residues. CDR1 and CDR2 from the germline V gene are SGHRS and YFSETQ. V was clipped by 0 bases and J by 2 bases, with 13 bases between them.

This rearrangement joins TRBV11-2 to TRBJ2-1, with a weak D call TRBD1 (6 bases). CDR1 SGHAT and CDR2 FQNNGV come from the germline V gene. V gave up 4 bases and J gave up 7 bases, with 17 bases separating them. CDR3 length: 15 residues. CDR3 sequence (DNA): TGTGCCAGCAGCTCCGACTGGCGAGGGGGAAATGAGCAGTTCTTC. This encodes CASSSDWRGGNEQFF.

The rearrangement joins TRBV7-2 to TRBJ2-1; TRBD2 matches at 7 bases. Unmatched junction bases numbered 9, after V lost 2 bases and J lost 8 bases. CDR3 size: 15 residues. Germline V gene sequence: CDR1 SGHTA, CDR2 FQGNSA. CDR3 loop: CASSLIAGVLYEQFF. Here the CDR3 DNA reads TGTGCCAGCAGCTTAATTGCGGGAGTTCTTTATGAGCAGTTCTTC.

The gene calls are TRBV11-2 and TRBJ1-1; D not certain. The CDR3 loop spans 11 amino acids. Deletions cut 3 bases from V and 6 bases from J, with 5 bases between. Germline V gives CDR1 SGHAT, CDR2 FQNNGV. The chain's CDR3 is CASSFHAEAFF. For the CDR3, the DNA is TGTGCCAGCAGCTTTCACGCTGAAGCTTTCTTT.

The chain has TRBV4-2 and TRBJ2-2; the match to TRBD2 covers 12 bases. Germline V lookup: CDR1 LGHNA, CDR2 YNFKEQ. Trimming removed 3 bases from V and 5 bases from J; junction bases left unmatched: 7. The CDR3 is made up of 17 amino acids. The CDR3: CASSHDLGTSGTGELFF. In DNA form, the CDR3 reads TGTGCCAGCAGCCACGACCTTGGGACTAGCGGGACCGGGGAGCTGTTTTTT.

CDR3 bases: TGTGCCAGCAGTGAAATTTCGGGGGCGCGTGGCTACACCTTC. It yields the protein CASSEISGARGYTF. The gene calls are TRBV6-1 and TRBJ1-2, with D possibly matching TRBD1 (6 bases). This CDR3 region has 14 residues. Between the trimmed V and J ends, which lost 2 bases and 7 bases, there was a span of 14 bases. Germline-derived CDR1 and CDR2 are MNHNS and SASEGT.

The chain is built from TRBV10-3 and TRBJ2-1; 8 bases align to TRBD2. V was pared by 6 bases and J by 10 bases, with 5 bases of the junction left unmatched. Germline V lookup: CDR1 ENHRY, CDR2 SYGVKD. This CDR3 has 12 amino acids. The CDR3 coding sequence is TGTGCCATCAGCGGGAGGGCAGAGGAGCAGTTCTTC. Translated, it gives CAISGRAEEQFF.

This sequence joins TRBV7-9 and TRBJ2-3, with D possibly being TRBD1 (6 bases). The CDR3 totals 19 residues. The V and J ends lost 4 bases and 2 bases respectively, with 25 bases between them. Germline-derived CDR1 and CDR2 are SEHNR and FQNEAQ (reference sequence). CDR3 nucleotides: TGTGCCAGCAGCTCGCCACAGGGTAGGTTTCCTACCCCCACAGATACGCAGTATTTT. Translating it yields CASSSPQGRFPTPTDTQYF.

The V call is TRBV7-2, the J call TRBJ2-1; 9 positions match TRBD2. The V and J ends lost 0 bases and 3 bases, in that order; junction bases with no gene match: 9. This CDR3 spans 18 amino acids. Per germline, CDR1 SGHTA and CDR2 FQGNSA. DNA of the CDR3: TGTGCCAGCAGCTTAGCTTTTACAGCGGGAGGAATCTACAATGAGCAGTTCTTC. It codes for CASSLAFTAGGIYNEQFF.

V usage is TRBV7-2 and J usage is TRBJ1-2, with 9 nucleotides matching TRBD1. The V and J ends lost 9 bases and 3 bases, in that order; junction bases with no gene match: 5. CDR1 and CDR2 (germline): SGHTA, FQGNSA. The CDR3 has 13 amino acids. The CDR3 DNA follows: TGTGCCAGGGGACAGGGAGGGGACTATGGCTACACCTTC. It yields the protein CARGQGGDYGYTF.

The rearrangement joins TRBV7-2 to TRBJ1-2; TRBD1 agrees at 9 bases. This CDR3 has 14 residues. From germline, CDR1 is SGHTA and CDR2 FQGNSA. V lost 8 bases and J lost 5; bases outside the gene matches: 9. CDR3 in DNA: TGTGCCAGCGGAAAGGGGGACAGGGTGTATGGCTACACCTTC. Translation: CASGKGDRVYGYTF. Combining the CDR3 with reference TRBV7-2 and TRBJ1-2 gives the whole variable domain GAGVSQSPSNKVTEKGKDVELRCDPISGHTALYWYRQSLGQGLEFLIYFQGNSAPDKSGLPSDRFSAERTGGSVSTLTIQRTQQEDSAVYLCASGKGDRVYGYTFGSGTRLTVV.

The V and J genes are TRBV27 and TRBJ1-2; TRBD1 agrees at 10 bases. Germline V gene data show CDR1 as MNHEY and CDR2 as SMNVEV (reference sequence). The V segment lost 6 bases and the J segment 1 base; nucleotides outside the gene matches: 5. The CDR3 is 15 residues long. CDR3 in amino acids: CASRGTGALNYGYTF. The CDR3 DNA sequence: TGTGCCAGCAGAGGGACAGGGGCCCTTAACTATGGCTACACCTTC.